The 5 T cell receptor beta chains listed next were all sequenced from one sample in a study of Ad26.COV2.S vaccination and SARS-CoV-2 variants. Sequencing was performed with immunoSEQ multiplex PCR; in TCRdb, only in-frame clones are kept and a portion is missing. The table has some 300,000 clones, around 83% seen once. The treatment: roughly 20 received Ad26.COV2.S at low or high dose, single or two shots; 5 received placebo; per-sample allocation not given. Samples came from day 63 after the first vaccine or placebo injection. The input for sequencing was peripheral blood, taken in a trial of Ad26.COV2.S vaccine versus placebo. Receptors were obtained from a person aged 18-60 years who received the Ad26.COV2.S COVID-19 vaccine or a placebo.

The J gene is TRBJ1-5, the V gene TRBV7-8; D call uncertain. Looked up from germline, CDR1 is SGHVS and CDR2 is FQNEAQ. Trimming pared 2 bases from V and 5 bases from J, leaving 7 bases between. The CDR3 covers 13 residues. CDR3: CASSLNRDQPQHF. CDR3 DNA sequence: TGTGCCAGCAGCTTAAATAGGGATCAGCCCCAGCATTTT. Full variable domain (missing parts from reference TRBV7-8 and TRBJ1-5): GAGVSQSPRYKVAKRGQDVALRCDPISGHVSLFWYQQALGQGPEFLTYFQNEAQLDKSGLPSDRFFAERPEGSVSTLKIQRTQQEDSAVYLCASSLNRDQPQHFGDGTRLSIL.

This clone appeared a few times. The CDR3 spells CASNPRTSGGPGELFF. CDR3 bases: TGTGCCAGCAACCCACGGACTAGCGGGGGTCCCGGGGAGCTGTTTTTT. The chain uses TRBV6-2 or TRBV6-3 and TRBJ2-2; TRBD2 aligns across 13 bases. Trimming removed 7 bases from V and 6 bases from J; junction bases left unmatched: 8. CDR1 is MNHEY, CDR2 SVGEGT, per germline. The CDR3 loop spans 16 amino acids.

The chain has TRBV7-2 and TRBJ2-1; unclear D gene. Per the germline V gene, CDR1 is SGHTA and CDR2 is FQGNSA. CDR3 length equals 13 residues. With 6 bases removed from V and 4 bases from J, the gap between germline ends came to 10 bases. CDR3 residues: CASSNQVYNEQFF. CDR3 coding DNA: TGTGCCAGCAGTAACCAGGTTTACAATGAGCAGTTCTTC.

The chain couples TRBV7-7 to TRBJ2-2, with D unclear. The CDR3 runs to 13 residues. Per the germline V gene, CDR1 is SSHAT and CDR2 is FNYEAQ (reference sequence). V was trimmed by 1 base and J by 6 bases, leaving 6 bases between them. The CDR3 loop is CASSLENAGELFF. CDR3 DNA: TGTGCCAGCAGCTTAGAAAATGCCGGGGAGCTGTTTTTT.

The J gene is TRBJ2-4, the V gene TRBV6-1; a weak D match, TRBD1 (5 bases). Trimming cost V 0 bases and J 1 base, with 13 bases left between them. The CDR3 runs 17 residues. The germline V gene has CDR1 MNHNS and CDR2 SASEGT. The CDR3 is CASSEALQRQAKNIQYF. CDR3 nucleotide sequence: TGTGCCAGCAGTGAAGCCCTCCAAAGACAGGCCAAAAACATTCAGTACTTC.